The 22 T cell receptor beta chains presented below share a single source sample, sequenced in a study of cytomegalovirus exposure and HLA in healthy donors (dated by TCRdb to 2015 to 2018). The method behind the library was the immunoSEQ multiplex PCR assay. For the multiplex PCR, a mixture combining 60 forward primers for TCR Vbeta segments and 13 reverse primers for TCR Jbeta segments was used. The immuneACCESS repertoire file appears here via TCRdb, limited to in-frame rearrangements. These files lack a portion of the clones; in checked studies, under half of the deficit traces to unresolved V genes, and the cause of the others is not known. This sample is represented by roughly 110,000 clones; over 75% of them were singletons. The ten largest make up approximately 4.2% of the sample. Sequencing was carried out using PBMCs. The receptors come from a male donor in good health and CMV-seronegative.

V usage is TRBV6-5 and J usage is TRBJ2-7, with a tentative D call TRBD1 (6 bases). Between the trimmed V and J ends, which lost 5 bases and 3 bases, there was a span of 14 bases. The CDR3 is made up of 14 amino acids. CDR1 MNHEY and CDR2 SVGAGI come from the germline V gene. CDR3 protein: CASSTRTVHYEQYF. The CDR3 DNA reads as TGTGCCAGCAGTACCAGGACAGTACACTACGAGCAGTACTTC.

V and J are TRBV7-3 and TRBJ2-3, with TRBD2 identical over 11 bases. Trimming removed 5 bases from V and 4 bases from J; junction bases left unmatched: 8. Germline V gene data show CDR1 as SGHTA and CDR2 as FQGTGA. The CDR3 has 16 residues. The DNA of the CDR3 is TGTGCCAGCAGCCTTACTAGCGGGAGTGGGTCAGATACGCAGTATTTT. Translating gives CASSLTSGSGSDTQYF.

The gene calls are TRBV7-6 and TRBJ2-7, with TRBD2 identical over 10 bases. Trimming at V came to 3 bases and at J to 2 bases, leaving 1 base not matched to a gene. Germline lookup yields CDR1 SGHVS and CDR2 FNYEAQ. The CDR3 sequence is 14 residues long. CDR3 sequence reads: CASSFSGGAYEQYF. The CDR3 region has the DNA TGTGCCAGCAGCTTCAGCGGGGGGGCCTACGAGCAGTACTTC.

The CDR3: CASSNSISNTGELFF. CDR3 DNA sequence: TGTGCCAGTAGTAACAGTATATCGAACACCGGGGAGCTGTTTTTT. The rearrangement links TRBV19 to TRBJ2-2; D is unclear. Germline V CDR1 and CDR2: LNHDA, SQIVND (reference sequence). Trimming cost V 4 bases and J 0 bases, with 9 bases left between them. The CDR3 extends over 15 amino acids.

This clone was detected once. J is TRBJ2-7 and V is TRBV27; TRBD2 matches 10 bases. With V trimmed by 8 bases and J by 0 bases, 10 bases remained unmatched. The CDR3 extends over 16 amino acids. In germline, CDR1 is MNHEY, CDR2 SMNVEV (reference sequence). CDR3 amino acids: CASLPSGGGASYEQYF. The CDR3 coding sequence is TGTGCCAGCCTCCCTAGCGGGGGTGGGGCCTCCTACGAGCAGTACTTC.

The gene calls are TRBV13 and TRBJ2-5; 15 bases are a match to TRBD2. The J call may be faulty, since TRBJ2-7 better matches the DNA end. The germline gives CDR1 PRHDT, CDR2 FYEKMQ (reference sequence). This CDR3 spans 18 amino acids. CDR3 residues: CASSSGLAGGLSSYEQYF. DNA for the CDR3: TGTGCCAGCAGCTCGGGACTAGCGGGAGGTTTAAGCTCCTACGAGCAGTACTTC.

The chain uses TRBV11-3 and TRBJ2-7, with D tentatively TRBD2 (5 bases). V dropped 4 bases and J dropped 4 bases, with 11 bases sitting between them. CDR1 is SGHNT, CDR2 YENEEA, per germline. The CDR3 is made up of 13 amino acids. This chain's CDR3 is CASSSSGYYEQYF. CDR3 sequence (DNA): TGTGCCAGCAGCTCGTCGGGGTATTACGAGCAGTACTTC.

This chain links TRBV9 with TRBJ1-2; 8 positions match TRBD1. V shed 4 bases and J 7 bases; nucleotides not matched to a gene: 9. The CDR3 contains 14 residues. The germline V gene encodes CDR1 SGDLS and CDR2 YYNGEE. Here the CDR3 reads CASSHSRGQAGYTF. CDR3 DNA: TGTGCCAGCAGCCACAGCAGGGGACAGGCTGGCTACACCTTC.

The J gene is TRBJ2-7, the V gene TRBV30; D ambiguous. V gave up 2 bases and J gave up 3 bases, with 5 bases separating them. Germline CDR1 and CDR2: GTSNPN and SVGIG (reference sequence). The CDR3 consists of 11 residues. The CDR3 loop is CAWSPGYEQYF. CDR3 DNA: TGTGCCTGGAGTCCGGGCTACGAGCAGTACTTC. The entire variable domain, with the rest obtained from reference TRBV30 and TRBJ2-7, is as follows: SQTIHQWPATLVQPVGSPLSLECTVEGTSNPNLYWYRQAAGRGLQLLFYSVGIGQISSEVPQNLSASRPQDRQFILSSKKLLLSDSGFYLCAWSPGYEQYFGPGTRLTVT.

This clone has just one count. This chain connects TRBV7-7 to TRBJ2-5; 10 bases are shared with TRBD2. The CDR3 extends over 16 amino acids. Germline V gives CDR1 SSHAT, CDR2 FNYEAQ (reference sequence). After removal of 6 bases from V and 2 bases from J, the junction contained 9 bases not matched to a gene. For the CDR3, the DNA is TGTGCCAGCAGTACCCAGACTAGCGGGCCTCAAGAGACCCAGTACTTC. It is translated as CASSTQTSGPQETQYF.

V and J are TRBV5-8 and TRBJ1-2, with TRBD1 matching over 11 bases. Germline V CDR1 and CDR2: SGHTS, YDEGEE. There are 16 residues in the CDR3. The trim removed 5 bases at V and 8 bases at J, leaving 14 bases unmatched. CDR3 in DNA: TGTGCCAGCAGGCGTTTGGGACCGGGACAGGGGGACGGCTACACCTTC. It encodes CASRRLGPGQGDGYTF. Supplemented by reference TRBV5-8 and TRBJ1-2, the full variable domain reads EAGVTQSPTHLIKTRGQQATLRCSPISGHTSVYWYQQALGLGLQFLLWYDEGEERNRGNFPPRFSGRQFPNYSSELNVNALELEDSALYLCASRRLGPGQGDGYTFGSGTRLTVV.

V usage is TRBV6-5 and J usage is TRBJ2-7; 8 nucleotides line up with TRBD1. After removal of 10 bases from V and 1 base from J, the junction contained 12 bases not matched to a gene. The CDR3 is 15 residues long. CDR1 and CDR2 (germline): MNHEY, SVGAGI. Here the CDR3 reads CATTQTGVGSYEQYF. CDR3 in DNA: TGTGCCACCACCCAGACAGGGGTTGGGTCCTACGAGCAGTACTTC.

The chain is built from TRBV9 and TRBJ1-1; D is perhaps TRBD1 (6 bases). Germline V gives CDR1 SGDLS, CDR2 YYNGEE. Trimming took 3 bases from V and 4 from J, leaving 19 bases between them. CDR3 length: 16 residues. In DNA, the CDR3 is TGTGCCAGCAGCGCACCAACAGGGATTGAGCGCACTGAAGCTTTCTTT. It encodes CASSAPTGIERTEAFF.

CDR3 sequence: CASSQVTHRGGRAWRADTQYF. The CDR3 region has the DNA TGCGCCAGCAGCCAAGTGACGCATCGAGGGGGGAGGGCCTGGCGGGCAGATACGCAGTATTTT. The rearrangement joins TRBV4-1 to TRBJ2-3; D is perhaps TRBD2 (7 bases). This CDR3 is 21 amino acids long. Trimming left V 1 base short and J 4 bases short, with 30 bases between. Germline CDR1 reads MGHRA; CDR2 reads YSYEKL.

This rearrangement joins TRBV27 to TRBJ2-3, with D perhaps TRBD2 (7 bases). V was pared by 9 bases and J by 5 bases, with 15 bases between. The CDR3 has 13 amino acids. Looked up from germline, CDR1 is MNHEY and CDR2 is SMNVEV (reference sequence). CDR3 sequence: CARGGRGRDTQYF. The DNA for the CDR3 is TGTGCCAGGGGGGGGCGAGGCCGAGATACGCAGTATTTT.

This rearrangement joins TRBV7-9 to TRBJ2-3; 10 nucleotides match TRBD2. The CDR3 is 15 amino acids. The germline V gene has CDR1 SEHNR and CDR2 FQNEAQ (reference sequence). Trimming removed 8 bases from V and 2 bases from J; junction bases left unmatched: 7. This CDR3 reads CASQLSGRTTDTQYF. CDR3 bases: TGTGCCAGCCAACTTAGCGGGAGGACCACAGATACGCAGTATTTT.

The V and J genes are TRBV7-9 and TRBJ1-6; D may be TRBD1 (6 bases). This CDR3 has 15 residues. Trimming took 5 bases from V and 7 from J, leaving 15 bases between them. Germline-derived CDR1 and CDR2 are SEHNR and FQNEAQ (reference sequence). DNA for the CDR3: TGTGCCAGCAGCGGGGGACAAAGTTCGAATTCACCCCTCCACTTT. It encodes CASSGGQSSNSPLHF. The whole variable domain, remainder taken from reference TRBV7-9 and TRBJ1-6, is DTGVSQNPRHKITKRGQNVTFRCDPISEHNRLYWYRQTLGQGPEFLTYFQNEAQLEKSRLLSDRFSAERPKGSFSTLEIQRTEQGDSAMYLCASSGGQSSNSPLHFGNGTRLTVT.

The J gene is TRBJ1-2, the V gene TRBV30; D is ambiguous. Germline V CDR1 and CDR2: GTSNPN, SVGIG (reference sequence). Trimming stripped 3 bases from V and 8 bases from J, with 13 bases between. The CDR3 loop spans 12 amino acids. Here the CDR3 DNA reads TGTGCCTGGAGGGCCAAGAATAAGGGCTACACCTTC. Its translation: CAWRAKNKGYTF.

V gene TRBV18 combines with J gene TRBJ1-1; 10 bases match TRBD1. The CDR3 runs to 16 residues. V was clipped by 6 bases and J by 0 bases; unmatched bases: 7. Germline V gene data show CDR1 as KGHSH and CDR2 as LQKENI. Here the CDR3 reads CASSIQGQGLNTEAFF. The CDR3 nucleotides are TGTGCCAGCTCTATCCAGGGACAGGGGTTGAACACTGAAGCTTTCTTT. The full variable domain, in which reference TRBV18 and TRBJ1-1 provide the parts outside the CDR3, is NAGVMQNPRHLVRRRGQEARLRCSPMKGHSHVYWYRQLPEEGLKFMVYLQKENIIDESGMPKERFSAEFPKEGPSILRIQQVVRGDSAAYFCASSIQGQGLNTEAFFGQGTRLTVV.

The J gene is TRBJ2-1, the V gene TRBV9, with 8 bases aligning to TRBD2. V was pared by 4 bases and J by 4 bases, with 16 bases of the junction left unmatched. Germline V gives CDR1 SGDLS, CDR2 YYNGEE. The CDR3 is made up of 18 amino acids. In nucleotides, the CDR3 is TGTGCCAGCAGCCCTGGAGGCGGGAGGCAAAGGACGTACAATGAGCAGTTCTTC. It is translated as CASSPGGGRQRTYNEQFF.

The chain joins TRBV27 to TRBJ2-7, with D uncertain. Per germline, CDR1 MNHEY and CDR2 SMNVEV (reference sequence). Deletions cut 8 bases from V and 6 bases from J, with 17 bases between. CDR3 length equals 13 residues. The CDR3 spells CASSQGGSPEQYF. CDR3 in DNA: TGTGCCAGCTCTCAAGGCGGTAGTCCCGAGCAGTACTTC.

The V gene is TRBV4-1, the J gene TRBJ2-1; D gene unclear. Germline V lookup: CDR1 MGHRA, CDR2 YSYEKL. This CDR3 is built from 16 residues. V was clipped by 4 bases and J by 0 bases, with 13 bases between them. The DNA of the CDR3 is TGCGCCAGCAGCCCCTTTAGCCTGAGCTCCTACAATGAGCAGTTCTTC. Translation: CASSPFSLSSYNEQFF.